What follows describes a single T cell receptor (beta chain). The antigen is undetermined. This record comes from a study of T cells after yellow fever vaccination. Study-level background: SMART-Seq v4 Ultra Low Input served to prepare low-cell-number fractions. Findings and caveats of the study: The secondary response showed a weaker magnitude and a faster peak, day 5 versus 15. The booster saw the reappearance of most primary-vaccination clones (around 95% CD4, roughly 90% CD8).

TCR cDNA was made by 5'RACE template switching, adding a universal primer site and UMIs. TCRdb redid the calling of the 5' RACE reads with MiXCR, one entry per CDR3 protein. The table lists around 250,000 distinct CDR3 sequences, 6.9% of them singletons. CDR3 length: 14 residues. The V and J ends lost 11 bases and 4 bases respectively, with 17 bases between them. CDR1 is MNHNS and CDR2 is SASEGT in the germline V gene. The TCR was taken from a man aged 25 to 45 who received the YFV17D yellow fever vaccine. The sample in question was CD4+ T cells sorted from PBMCs, obtained 15 days after the yellow fever booster vaccination. V gene TRBV6-1 combines with J gene TRBJ2-2; weak D call: TRBD2 (6 bases). As DNA, the CDR3 is TGTGCCGCACGACTAGATCTGCGCACCGGGGAGCTGTTTTTT. This sequence encodes CAARLDLRTGELFF.